This T cell receptor (beta chain) came from a study of TIL therapy for anti-PD-1-resistant metastatic lung cancer. Sequencing used immunoSEQ v3. Generated by immunoSEQ multiplex PCR, the TCRdb table keeps only in-frame clones and is missing some. The table lists under 15,000 clones, around 80% of them singletons. Germline V gene lookup returns CDR1 SGHRS and CDR2 YFSETQ. The V segment lost 7 bases and the J segment 3 bases; nucleotides outside the gene matches: 7. This CDR3 comprises 15 residues. Regarding time point: pre-treatment sample, taken before nivolumab and TIL therapy. Sequencing used blood, obtained at baseline. The rearrangement joins TRBV5-1 to TRBJ2-3; 11 bases line up with TRBD2. The clonotype comes from a person between 25 and 80 years old with non-small cell lung cancer. The CDR3 is CASALAGALTDTQYF. CDR3 DNA sequence: TGCGCCAGCGCACTAGCGGGAGCCTTGACAGATACGCAGTATTTT.